Listed here are 20 T cell receptor beta chains from one sample, sequenced in a study of cytomegalovirus exposure and HLA in healthy donors. 60 Vbeta and 13 Jbeta primers were used in PCR. Clones were sequenced by immunoSEQ multiplex PCR, and TCRdb holds only the in-frame ones, with some missing. This table holds 150,000 to 200,000 clones, over 75% found once. The sample consisted of PBMCs. These receptor sequences come from a girl in the first two years of life in good health and CMV-seronegative.

A single count supports this clone. The V and J genes are TRBV10-1 and TRBJ2-1, with TRBD2 identical over 8 bases. V shed 3 bases and J 6 bases; nucleotides not matched to a gene: 7. Germline lookup yields CDR1 WNHNN and CDR2 SYGVQD (reference sequence). The CDR3 totals 15 residues. This CDR3 is CASSEVGGDVNEQFF. The CDR3 nucleotides are TGCGCCAGCAGTGAAGTCGGGGGGGATGTCAATGAGCAGTTCTTC.

CDR3 DNA sequence: TGTGCCAGCGGGGGGACTAGCGGCGATGAGCAGTTCTTC. Translation gives CASGGTSGDEQFF. The chain uses TRBV2 and TRBJ2-1; 11 bases are a match to TRBD2. Losses at the gene ends were 8 bases for V and 8 bases for J; bases not matched to a gene: 5. The CDR3 runs 13 residues. Per germline, CDR1 SNHLY and CDR2 FYNNEI. The whole variable domain, filled in from reference TRBV2 and TRBJ2-1, reads EPEVTQTPSHQVTQMGQEVILRCVPISNHLYFYWYRQILGQKVEFLVSFYNNEISEKSEIFDDQFSVERPDGSNFTLKIRSTKLEDSAMYFCASGGTSGDEQFFGPGTRLTVL.

The chain uses TRBV7-2 and TRBJ2-6, with a tentative D call TRBD1 (6 bases). The V end lost 6 bases, the J end lost 7 bases, and 10 bases lay between the germline ends. The CDR3 extends over 13 amino acids. Looked up from germline, CDR1 is SGHTA and CDR2 is FQGNSA. The CDR3 protein is CASRQGHANVLTF. The DNA of the CDR3 is TGTGCCAGCAGGCAGGGACACGCCAACGTCCTGACTTTC.

The chain uses TRBV25-1 and TRBJ2-2; 7 nucleotides line up with TRBD1. This CDR3 has 16 amino acids. The V gene's germline CDR1 is MGHDK and CDR2 SYGVNS. V lost 5 bases to trimming and J lost 2 bases; unmatched junction nucleotides: 8. The CDR3 DNA sequence: TGTGCCAGCAGTCCCAGACAGGGCGGAAACACCGGGGAGCTGTTTTTT. Protein sequence: CASSPRQGGNTGELFF.

The genes are TRBV14 and TRBJ2-7; D is possibly TRBD2 (6 bases). V was clipped by 4 bases and J by 4 bases, with 11 bases between them. The germline CDR1 and CDR2 sequences are SGHDN and FVKESK. The CDR3 length is 13 residues. The DNA of the CDR3 is TGTGCCAGCAGCCCTCGGGGAGGATACGAGCAGTACTTC. Its protein is CASSPRGGYEQYF.

This chain connects TRBV2 to TRBJ2-3; no clear D. Germline loops: CDR1 SNHLY, CDR2 FYNNEI. With 9 bases removed from V and 1 base from J, the gap between germline ends came to 5 bases. The CDR3 totals 11 residues. CDR3 protein: CARARTDTQYF. CDR3 in DNA: TGTGCCAGGGCACGCACAGATACGCAGTATTTT.

This chain uses TRBV14 with TRBJ2-3, with 8 positions matching TRBD2. The CDR3 loop spans 15 amino acids. V lost 7 bases to trimming and J lost 2 bases; unmatched junction nucleotides: 8. Looked up from germline, CDR1 is SGHDN and CDR2 is FVKESK. Here the CDR3 reads CASTRGALITDTQYF. As DNA, the CDR3 is TGTGCCAGCACGCGGGGGGCCTTAATCACAGATACGCAGTATTTT.

The rearrangement links TRBV29-1 to TRBJ1-5; 8 nucleotides line up with TRBD1. Unmatched junction bases numbered 8, after V lost 7 bases and J lost 3 bases. Germline V gene data show CDR1 as SQVTM and CDR2 as ANQGSEA. This CDR3 is 14 amino acids long. CDR3 DNA: TGCAGCGCCACGACAGGGGCTTACAATCAGCCCCAGCATTTT. Translated: CSATTGAYNQPQHF.

CDR3 sequence reads: CASILLAGLVDTQYF. For the CDR3, the DNA is TGTGCCAGCATCCTTTTAGCGGGATTGGTAGATACGCAGTATTTT. The V gene is TRBV7-9, the J gene TRBJ2-3; 8 nucleotides align to TRBD2. The germline V gene has CDR1 SEHNR and CDR2 FQNEAQ (reference sequence). Trimming removed 7 bases from V and 5 bases from J; junction bases left unmatched: 11. The CDR3 contains 15 residues.

Here the CDR3 DNA reads TGTGCCAGCTCACCAATGGAACAGGACTACACAGATACGCAGTATTTT. Translation gives CASSPMEQDYTDTQYF. The rearrangement uses TRBV18 and TRBJ2-3; the D gene is possibly TRBD2 (6 bases). V dropped 2 bases and J dropped 2 bases, with 14 bases sitting between them. This CDR3 spans 16 amino acids. Germline V gene data show CDR1 as KGHSH and CDR2 as LQKENI.

CDR3 nucleotide sequence: TGTGCCAGCAGCTTAGCCTACTCCCCTTACGAGCAGTACTTC. This sequence encodes CASSLAYSPYEQYF. This sequence joins TRBV11-1 and TRBJ2-7, with D uncertain. Germline V gene data show CDR1 as SGHAT and CDR2 as FQDESV (reference sequence). V was pared by 0 bases and J by 4 bases, with 10 bases between. The CDR3 loop spans 14 amino acids.

The gene calls are TRBV9 and TRBJ2-1, with TRBD1 identical over 11 bases. The CDR3 has 19 amino acids. V was pared by 0 bases and J by 4 bases, with 12 bases of the junction left unmatched. Germline loops: CDR1 SGDLS, CDR2 YYNGEE. CDR3 sequence: CASSVDPRGTGGLYNEQFF. The CDR3 DNA reads as TGTGCCAGCAGCGTAGATCCGAGGGGGACAGGGGGTTTATACAATGAGCAGTTCTTC.

This chain joins TRBV5-6 and TRBJ1-6; possible D gene TRBD1, 6 bases. V lost 0 bases and J lost 10, with 11 bases in between. In germline, CDR1 is SGHDT, CDR2 YYEEEE. The CDR3 extends over 14 amino acids. The CDR3: CASSLADRRSPLHF. The CDR3 DNA is TGTGCCAGCAGCTTGGCCGACAGGCGCTCACCCCTCCACTTT.

The chain joins TRBV10-3 to TRBJ2-7, with 11 bases identical to TRBD2. The CDR3 totals 16 residues. After removal of 2 bases from V and 2 bases from J, the junction contained 5 bases not matched to a gene. The germline CDR1 and CDR2 sequences are ENHRY and SYGVKD. Here the CDR3 DNA reads TGTGCCATCAGTGAGGAGACTAGCGGGGACCCCTACGAGCAGTACTTC. This sequence encodes CAISEETSGDPYEQYF.

The chain couples TRBV4-3 to TRBJ2-7; 12 bases align to TRBD2. Germline V gene data show CDR1 as LGHNA and CDR2 as YSLEER. V shed 0 bases, J shed 2 bases, and the junction held 5 bases outside the gene matches. CDR3 size: 17 residues. The CDR3 sequence: CASSQELAGGGPYEQYF. The CDR3, as DNA: TGCGCCAGCAGCCAAGAACTAGCGGGAGGCGGACCCTACGAGCAGTACTTC.

This chain uses TRBV27 with TRBJ2-7; 7 nucleotides line up with TRBD2. V dropped 7 bases and J dropped 0; count of bases not matched to a gene: 12. The germline CDR1 and CDR2 sequences are MNHEY and SMNVEV (reference sequence). There are 16 residues in the CDR3. Written as DNA, the CDR3 is TGTGCCAGCAACCCTGGGAGGGCCTGGGGCTCCTACGAGCAGTACTTC. The encoded protein is CASNPGRAWGSYEQYF.

Only one count was recorded for this clone. The chain carries TRBV9 and TRBJ2-5; 7 positions agree with TRBD2. CDR3 length equals 13 residues. With V trimmed by 4 bases and J by 11 bases, 11 bases remained unmatched. From germline, CDR1 is SGDLS and CDR2 YYNGEE. CDR3 region: CASSIRLAGEQYF. The CDR3 region has the DNA TGTGCCAGCAGCATACGACTAGCCGGAGAGCAGTACTTC.

In DNA, the CDR3 is TGTGCCAGCAGTGTACTAGAAAAAGAGACCCAGTACTTC. Protein sequence: CASSVLEKETQYF. The chain is built from TRBV2 and TRBJ2-5; D is perhaps TRBD2 (5 bases). The V gene's germline CDR1 is SNHLY and CDR2 FYNNEI. This CDR3 spans 13 amino acids. V was clipped by 4 bases and J by 3 bases, with 9 bases between them.

The chain couples TRBV4-1 to TRBJ2-7; 9 bases are a match to TRBD2. CDR3 length equals 15 residues. Germline loops: CDR1 MGHRA, CDR2 YSYEKL. The V segment lost 1 base and the J segment 5 bases; nucleotides outside the gene matches: 6. The CDR3 here is CASSQVLAGFDEQYF. The DNA for the CDR3 is TGCGCCAGCAGCCAAGTTCTAGCGGGATTCGACGAGCAGTACTTC.

The chain recombines TRBV29-1 with TRBJ2-5; D remains unclear. V was shortened by 4 bases and J by 1 base, with 10 bases between the two germline ends. CDR1 is SQVTM and CDR2 is ANQGSEA in the germline V gene. There are 13 residues in the CDR3. CDR3 protein: CSVARIVQETQYF. In nucleotides, the CDR3 is TGCAGCGTTGCGAGGATTGTCCAAGAGACCCAGTACTTC.